The entry below describes one TCR beta chain. Its antigen is unknown. No much larger clonotype is one base removed from it; base qualities were not supplied. This specimen belongs to a study of blood T cell repertoires in COVID-19 (dated by TCRdb to 2020 to 2022). As for the study more broadly: Samples from collaborators originated in the United States, Italy and Spain and spanned both the acute and convalescent phases of COVID-19. The prospective study material was composed of cDNA or gDNA derived from T cells, B-cell-depleted T cells, or PBMCs. The repertoires were released in a freely available public database meant as a resource for research on the immune response to SARS-CoV-2. Deeply sampled blood TCRbeta repertoires from subjects exposed to, actively infected with, or recovered from COVID-19 were included in the dataset. Samples were obtained from the ongoing ImmuneRACE study (first 160 participants) and from 1,200 or so subjects provided by 6 global collaborators. A de-identified subject ID, COVID-19 status, age in years and sex were almost always included in the sample metadata. Where available, HLA class I and class II types were taken from metadata supplied by the sample provider and were not determined by assay-based typing.

TCRbeta CDR3 regions were amplified from genomic DNA using the immunoSEQ Assay, a bias-controlled multiplex PCR. The authors processed their data as follows. The number of nucleated cells in each sample was estimated from the amplification of reference gene primers within the assay. Sequence reads were collapsed and filtered to measure the absolute abundance of every unique TCRbeta CDR3 rearrangement. For each sample, productive Simpson clonality was calculated by taking the square root of Simpson's diversity index across productive rearrangements. The table was pulled from immuneACCESS by TCRdb, which kept in-frame rearrangements only. Such tables lose some clones; where checked, under half of the loss comes from unresolved V genes, and the rest has no known cause. The V and J calls and clone size are taken from that table; D and trimming were inferred from the DNA. This sample lists 150,000 to 200,000 clones; around 85% were detected once. The ten largest make up 6.5% to 9% of the sample.

Results and caveats for the whole study, not just this receptor: How much clinical and demographic metadata was included differed by source and by participant, and the metadata was provided uncurated.

The collaborating institutions used their own protocols to collect whole blood in K2EDTA tubes. Collaborator samples were shipped for TCRbeta analysis as frozen whole blood, isolated PBMCs, or DNA extracted from either sample type. The CDR3 sequence holds 16 residues, the cysteine and phenylalanine included. Kept here is only the CDR3 DNA, which spans 48 bases and is read in frame from base 1. The germline V gene gives CDR1 as KGHDR and CDR2 as SFDVKD. Trimmed from V: 2 bases; trimmed from J: 7 bases; junction bases lacking a gene match: 10. The clonotype was recovered from a woman aged 55 to 70 with acute or convalescent COVID-19. The rearranged segments are TRBV24-1 and TRBJ1-2, and 9 junctional nucleotides match TRBD1. Sequencing input: peripheral blood. The CDR3 region has the sequence CATSDSDRGRASGYTF. The DNA sequence is as follows: TGTGCCACCAGTGATTCGGACAGGGGAAGGGCCTCTGGCTACACCTTC.